The source of this T cell receptor (beta chain) is a study of T cell repertoires in cytomegalovirus infection. Study-wide context: Public TCR beta signatures marked donors with CMV infection and the matching HLA.

Overall study findings and caveats: Dominant in the ex vivo response were TCR beta clonotypes restricted by HLA-C and specific for CMV. There were carriers of CMV plus the relevant HLA, and cumulative public TCR beta family frequency identified them.

TCRdb ran MiXCR on the reads and lists one entry per CDR3 protein. The sample has under 90,000 distinct CDR3 sequences, approximately 22% seen once. This CDR3 contains 15 residues. V was cut by 3 bases and J by 1 base, with 10 bases left in between. Germline V gives CDR1 LGHNA, CDR2 YSLEER. This clonotype was counted between two and nine times. The antigen is unknown. The sequenced sample consisted of PBMCs, sequenced either directly or after in vitro stimulation (not recorded which). The chain combines TRBV4-3 with TRBJ1-5; D is uncertain. The clonotype originates from a human donor in good health (CMV status not recorded). Some clones in this sample may be carry-over from other donors' samples. The CDR3: CASSQDWNSNQPQHF. CDR3 sequence (DNA): TGCGCCAGCAGCCAGGACTGGAACAGCAATCAGCCCCAGCATTTT.